The TCR beta chain under discussion was sequenced for a study of blood T cell repertoires in COVID-19. Overall study context: Acute-phase and convalescent COVID-19 samples originated in the United States, Italy and Spain. The cDNA or gDNA used as material had been derived from T cells, B-cell-depleted T cells, or PBMCs.

Seattle participants joined during active infection and were tracked over time. Germline CDR1 LGHNA, CDR2 YNFKEQ. Losses at the gene ends were 1 base for V and 3 bases for J; bases not matched to a gene: 4. The CDR3 length is 15 residues. Clones were sequenced by immunoSEQ multiplex PCR, and TCRdb holds only the in-frame ones, with some missing. The table records around 370,000 clones, more than 75% of them present only once. The rearrangement joins TRBV4-2 to TRBJ2-3, with 7 bases matching TRBD2. This receptor was identified in a woman aged 45-59 years with COVID-19, enrolled during active disease. The sequenced material came from peripheral blood. This CDR3 reads CASSQASGYTDTQYF. CDR3 DNA: TGTGCCAGCAGCCAAGCTAGCGGTTATACAGATACGCAGTATTTT.